This TCR beta chain derives from a study of shared clonotypes between healthy human individuals. Study-wide results and caveats: Sampling included only blood; tissue repertoires likely differ.

The length of the CDR3 is 15 residues. V shed 7 bases, J shed 3 bases, and the junction held 5 bases outside the gene matches. CDR1 is SNHLY and CDR2 is FYNNEI in the germline V gene. About this clone itself: Its specificity is not known.

Healthy and HIV-negative, the adult donors had no recent acute infections or vaccinations. Everyone who donated was a Caucasian adult who lived in Nashville, Tennessee. Source study methods: ImmunoSEQ junction-only sequences lacked quality scores, so their filtering differed. Data came from immunoSEQ multiplex PCR; TCRdb stores just in-frame clones and leaves some out. V and J calls and clone size are as listed in that table; D and trimming were resolved from the DNA. The data contain 450,000 to 500,000 clones, around 73% of them seen just once; the ten biggest clones take up approximately 12%. The chain uses TRBV2 and TRBJ2-1, with 11 bases identical to TRBD2. The sequence was obtained from a woman aged 35 to 49 in good health. Some clones in this sample may be carry-over from other donors' samples. What was sequenced was PBMCs. The CDR3 sequence is CASTLAGGDYNEQFF. The CDR3 DNA reads TGTGCCAGCACATTAGCGGGAGGGGACTACAATGAGCAGTTCTTC.